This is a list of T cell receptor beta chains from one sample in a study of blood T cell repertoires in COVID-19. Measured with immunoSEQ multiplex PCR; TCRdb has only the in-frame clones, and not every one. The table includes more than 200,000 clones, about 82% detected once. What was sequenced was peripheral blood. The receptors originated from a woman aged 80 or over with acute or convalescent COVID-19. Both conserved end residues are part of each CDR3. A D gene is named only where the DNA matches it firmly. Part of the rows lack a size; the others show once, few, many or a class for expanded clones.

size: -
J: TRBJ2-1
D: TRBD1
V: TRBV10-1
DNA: TGCGCCAGCAACGGACAGGGTGAAAATGAGCAGTTCTTC
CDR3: CASNGQGENEQFF

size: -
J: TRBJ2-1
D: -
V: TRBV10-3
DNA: TGTGCCATCATGGCAGGGACGGGGGTTGGGGTTTACAATGAGCAGTTCTTC
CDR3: CAIMAGTGVGVYNEQFF

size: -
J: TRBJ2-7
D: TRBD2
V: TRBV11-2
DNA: TGTGCCAGCAGCTTAGCGGCGGGGGGTTCCTACGAGCAGTACTTC
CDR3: CASSLAAGGSYEQYF

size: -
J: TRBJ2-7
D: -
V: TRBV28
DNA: TGTGCCAGCAGTTTAATGGCCCATGGTTACGAGCAGTACTTC
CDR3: CASSLMAHGYEQYF

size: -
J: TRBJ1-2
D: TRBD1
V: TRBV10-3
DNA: TGTGCCATCAGCCCCGGACAGGCAGATGGCTACACCTTC
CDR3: CAISPGQADGYTF

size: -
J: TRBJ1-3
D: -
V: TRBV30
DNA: TGTGCCTGGAGTTTCTCCGTTGGGAGCTCTGGAAACACCATATATTTT
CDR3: CAWSFSVGSSGNTIYF

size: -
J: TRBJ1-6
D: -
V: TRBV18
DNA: TGTGCCAGCTCAGCAGGGCGGTCTTATAATTCACCCCTCCACTTT
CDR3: CASSAGRSYNSPLHF

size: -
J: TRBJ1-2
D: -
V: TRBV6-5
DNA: TGTGCCAGCAGTTACTCGCCAGTGGAGAACTATGGCTACACCTTC
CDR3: CASSYSPVENYGYTF

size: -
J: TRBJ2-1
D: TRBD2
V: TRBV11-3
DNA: TGTGCCAGCAGCCCAGTAGCGGGAGGCAATGAGCAGTTCTTC
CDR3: CASSPVAGGNEQFF

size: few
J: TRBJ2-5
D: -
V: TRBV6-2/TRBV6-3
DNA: TGTGCCAGCAGTTCCAACCTTCTAGGAACCACGGGTACCCAGTACTTC
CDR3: CASSSNLLGTTGTQYF